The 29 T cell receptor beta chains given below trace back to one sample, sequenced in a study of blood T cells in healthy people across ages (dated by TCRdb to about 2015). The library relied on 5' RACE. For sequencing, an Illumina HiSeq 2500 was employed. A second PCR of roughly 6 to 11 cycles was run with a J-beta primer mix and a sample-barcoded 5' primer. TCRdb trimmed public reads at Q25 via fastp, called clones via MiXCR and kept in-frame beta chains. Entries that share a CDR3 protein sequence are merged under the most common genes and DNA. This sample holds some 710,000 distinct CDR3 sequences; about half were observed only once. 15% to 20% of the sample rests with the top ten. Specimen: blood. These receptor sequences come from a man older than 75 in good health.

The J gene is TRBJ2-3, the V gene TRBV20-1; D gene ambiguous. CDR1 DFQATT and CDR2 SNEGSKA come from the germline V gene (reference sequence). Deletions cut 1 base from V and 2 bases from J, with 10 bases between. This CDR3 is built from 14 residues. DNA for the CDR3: TGCAGTGCTAGAGGTGGCTGGACCACAGATACGCAGTATTTT. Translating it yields CSARGGWTTDTQYF.

CDR3 protein: CASSRTSALHTDTQYF. Here the CDR3 DNA reads TGTGCCAGCAGTAGGACTAGCGCCCTGCACACAGATACGCAGTATTTT. This rearrangement joins TRBV6-5 to TRBJ2-3; 9 bases are a match to TRBD2. V gave up 5 bases and J gave up 2 bases; unmatched junction bases: 8. CDR1 MNHEY and CDR2 SVGAGI come from the germline V gene. This CDR3 is built from 16 residues.

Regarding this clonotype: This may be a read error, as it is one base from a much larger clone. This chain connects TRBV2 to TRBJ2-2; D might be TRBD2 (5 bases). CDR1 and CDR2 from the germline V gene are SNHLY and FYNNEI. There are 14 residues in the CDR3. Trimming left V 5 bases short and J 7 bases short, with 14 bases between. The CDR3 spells CASSMDFGDGELFF. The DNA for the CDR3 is TGTGCCAGCAGTATGGATTTCGGGGACGGGGAGCTGTTTTTT.

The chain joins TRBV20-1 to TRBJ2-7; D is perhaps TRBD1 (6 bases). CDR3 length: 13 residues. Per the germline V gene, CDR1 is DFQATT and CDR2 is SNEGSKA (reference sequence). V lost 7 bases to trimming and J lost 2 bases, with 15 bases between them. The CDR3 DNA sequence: TGCAGTGTCCCGGGACACCGCACCTACGAGCAGTACTTC. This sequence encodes CSVPGHRTYEQYF.

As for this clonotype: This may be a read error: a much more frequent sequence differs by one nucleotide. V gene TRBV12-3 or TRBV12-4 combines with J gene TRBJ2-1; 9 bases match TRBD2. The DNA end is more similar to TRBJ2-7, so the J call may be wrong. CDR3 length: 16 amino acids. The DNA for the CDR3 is TGTGCCAGCAGTTTCCTTAGCGGGAGCTCCTACAATGAGCAGTACTTC. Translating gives CASSFLSGSSYNEQYF.

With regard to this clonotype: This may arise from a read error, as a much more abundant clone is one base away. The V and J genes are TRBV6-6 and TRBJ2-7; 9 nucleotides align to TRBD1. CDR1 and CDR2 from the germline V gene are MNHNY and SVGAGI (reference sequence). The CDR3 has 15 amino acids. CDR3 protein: CASSWPDRGVYERYF. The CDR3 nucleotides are TGTGCCAGCAGTTGGCCGGACAGGGGAGTCTACGAGCGGTACTTC.

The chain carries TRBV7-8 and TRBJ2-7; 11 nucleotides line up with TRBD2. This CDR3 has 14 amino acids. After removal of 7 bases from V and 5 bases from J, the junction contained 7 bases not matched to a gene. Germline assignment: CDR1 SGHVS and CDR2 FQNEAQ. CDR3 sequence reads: CASTPLAGGHEQYF. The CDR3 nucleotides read TGTGCCAGCACCCCTCTAGCGGGAGGCCACGAGCAGTACTTC.

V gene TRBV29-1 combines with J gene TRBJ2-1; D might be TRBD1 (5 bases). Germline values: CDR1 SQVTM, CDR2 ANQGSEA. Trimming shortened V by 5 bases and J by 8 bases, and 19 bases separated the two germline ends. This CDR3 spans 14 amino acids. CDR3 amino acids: CSVRLGQGGDEQFF. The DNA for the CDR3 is TGCAGCGTTAGGCTTGGGCAGGGTGGGGATGAGCAGTTCTTC.

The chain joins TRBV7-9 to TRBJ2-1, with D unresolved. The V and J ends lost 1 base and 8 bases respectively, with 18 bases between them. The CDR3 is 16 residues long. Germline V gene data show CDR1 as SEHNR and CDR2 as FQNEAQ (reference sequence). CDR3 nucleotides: TGTGCCAGCAGCTTAGGTGTACGAAAGGACCGAGATGAGCAGTTCTTC. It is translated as CASSLGVRKDRDEQFF.

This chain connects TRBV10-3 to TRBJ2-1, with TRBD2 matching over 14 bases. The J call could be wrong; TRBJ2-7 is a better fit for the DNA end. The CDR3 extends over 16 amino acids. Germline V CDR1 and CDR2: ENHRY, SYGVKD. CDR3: CAISEGTSGSRNEQYF. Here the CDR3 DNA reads TGTGCCATCAGTGAGGGGACTAGCGGGAGTAGAAATGAGCAGTACTTC.

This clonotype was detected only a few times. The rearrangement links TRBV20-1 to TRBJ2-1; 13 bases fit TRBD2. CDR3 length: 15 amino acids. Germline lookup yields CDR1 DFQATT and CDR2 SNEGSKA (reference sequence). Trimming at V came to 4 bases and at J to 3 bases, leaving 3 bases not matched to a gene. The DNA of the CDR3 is TGCAGTGCTACTACTAGCGGGAGGGGCTACAATGAGCAGTTCTTC. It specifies CSATTSGRGYNEQFF.

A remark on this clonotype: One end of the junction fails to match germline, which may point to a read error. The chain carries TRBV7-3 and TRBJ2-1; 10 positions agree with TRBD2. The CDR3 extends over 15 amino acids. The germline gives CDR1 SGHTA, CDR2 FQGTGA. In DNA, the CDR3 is TGTGCCGGCAGCTTAACTCCTAGCGGGAGAGTTGAGCAGTTCTTC. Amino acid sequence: CAGSLTPSGRVEQFF.

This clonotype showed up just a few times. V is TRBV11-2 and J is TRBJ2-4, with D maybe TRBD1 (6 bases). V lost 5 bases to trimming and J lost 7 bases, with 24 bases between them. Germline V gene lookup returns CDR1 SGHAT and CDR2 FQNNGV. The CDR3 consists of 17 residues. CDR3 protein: CASSLHSGTPMGNIQYF. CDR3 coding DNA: TGTGCCAGCAGCCTCCACTCGGGGACACCTATGGGGAACATTCAGTACTTC.

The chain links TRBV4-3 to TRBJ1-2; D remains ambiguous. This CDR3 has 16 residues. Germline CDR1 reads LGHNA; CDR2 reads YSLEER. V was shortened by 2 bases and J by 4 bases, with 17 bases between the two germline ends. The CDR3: CASSQRTFDTFYGYTF. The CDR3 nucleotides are TGCGCCAGCAGCCAAAGGACCTTCGACACATTCTATGGCTACACCTTC.

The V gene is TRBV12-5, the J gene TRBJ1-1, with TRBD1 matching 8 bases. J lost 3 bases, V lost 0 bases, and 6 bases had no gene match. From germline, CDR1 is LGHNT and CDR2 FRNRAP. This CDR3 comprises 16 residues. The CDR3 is CASGLVQDRVDTEAFF. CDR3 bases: TGTGCTAGTGGTTTGGTGCAGGACAGGGTCGACACTGAAGCTTTCTTT.

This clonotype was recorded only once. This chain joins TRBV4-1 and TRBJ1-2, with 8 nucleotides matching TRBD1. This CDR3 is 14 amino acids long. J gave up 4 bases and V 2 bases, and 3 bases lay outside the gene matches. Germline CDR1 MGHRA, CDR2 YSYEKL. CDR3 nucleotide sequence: TGCGCCAGCAGCCAACAGGACAGGGTCTATGGCTACACCTTC. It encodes CASSQQDRVYGYTF.

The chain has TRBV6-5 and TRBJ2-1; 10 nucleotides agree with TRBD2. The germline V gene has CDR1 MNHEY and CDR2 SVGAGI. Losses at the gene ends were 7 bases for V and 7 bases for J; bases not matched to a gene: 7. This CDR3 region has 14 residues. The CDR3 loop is CASTGSSGSNEQFF. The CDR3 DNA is TGTGCCAGCACGGGGTCTAGCGGGAGTAATGAGCAGTTCTTC.

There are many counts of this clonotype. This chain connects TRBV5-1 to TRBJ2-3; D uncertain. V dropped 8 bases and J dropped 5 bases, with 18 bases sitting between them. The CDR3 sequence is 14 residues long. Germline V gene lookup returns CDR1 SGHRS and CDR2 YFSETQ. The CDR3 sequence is CASHLQASGDTQYF. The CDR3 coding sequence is TGCGCCAGTCATCTTCAGGCGAGTGGAGATACGCAGTATTTT.

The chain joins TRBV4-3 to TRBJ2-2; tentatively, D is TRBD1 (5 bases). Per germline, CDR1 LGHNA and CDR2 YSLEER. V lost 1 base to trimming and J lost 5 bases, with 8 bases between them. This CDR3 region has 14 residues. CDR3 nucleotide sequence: TGCGCCAGCAGCCAAGGACAGCCGACCGGGGAGCTGTTTTTT. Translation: CASSQGQPTGELFF.

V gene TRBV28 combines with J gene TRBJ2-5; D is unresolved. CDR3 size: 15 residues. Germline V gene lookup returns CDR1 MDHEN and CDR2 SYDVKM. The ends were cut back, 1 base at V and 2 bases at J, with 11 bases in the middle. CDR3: CASSLSVAGQETQYF. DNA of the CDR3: TGTGCCAGCAGTTTATCGGTTGCAGGACAAGAGACCCAGTACTTC.

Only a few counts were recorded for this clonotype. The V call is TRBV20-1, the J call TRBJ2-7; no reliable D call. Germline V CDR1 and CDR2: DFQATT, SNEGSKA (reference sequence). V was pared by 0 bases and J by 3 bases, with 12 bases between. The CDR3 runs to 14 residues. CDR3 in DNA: TGCAGTGCTAGAGATCCCGGCAGGAGCTACGAGCAGTACTTC. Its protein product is CSARDPGRSYEQYF.

Here the CDR3 reads CASSLWSDKGPLHF. The DNA for the CDR3 is TGCGCCAGCAGCTTGTGGTCGGATAAGGGTCCCCTCCACTTT. The rearrangement uses TRBV5-1 and TRBJ1-6; D call uncertain. Trimming took 1 base from V and 13 from J, leaving 15 bases between them. Germline V lookup: CDR1 SGHRS, CDR2 YFSETQ. This CDR3 region has 14 residues.

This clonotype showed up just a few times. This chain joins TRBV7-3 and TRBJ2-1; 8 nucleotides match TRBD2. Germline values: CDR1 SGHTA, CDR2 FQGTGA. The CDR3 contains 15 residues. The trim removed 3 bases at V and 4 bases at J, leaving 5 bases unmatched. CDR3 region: CASSFLAGYYNEQFF. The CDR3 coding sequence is TGTGCCAGCAGCTTCTTAGCGGGGTATTACAATGAGCAGTTCTTC.

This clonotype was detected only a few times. The CDR3 DNA sequence: TGTGCCAGCAGTTTATCTACACCTAGCACAGATACGCAGTATTTT. It encodes CASSLSTPSTDTQYF. The chain has TRBV12-3 or TRBV12-4 and TRBJ2-3, with D uncertain. V lost 2 bases and J 0 bases, leaving 9 bases between the germline ends. The CDR3 extends over 15 amino acids.

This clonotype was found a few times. This CDR3 reads CASSAGRNYVGYTF. Written as DNA, the CDR3 is TGTGCCAGCAGCGCGGGACGGAACTATGTTGGCTACACCTTC. This rearrangement joins TRBV7-3 to TRBJ1-2, with D perhaps TRBD1 (5 bases). Germline assignment: CDR1 SGHTA and CDR2 FQGTGA. The V and J ends lost 5 bases and 7 bases respectively, with 17 bases between them. This CDR3 region has 14 residues. Using reference TRBV7-3 and TRBJ1-2 for the parts outside the CDR3, the full variable domain is GAGVSQTPSNKVTEKGKYVELRCDPISGHTALYWYRQSLGQGPEFLIYFQGTGAADDSGLPNDRFFAVRPEGSVSTLKIQRTERGDSAVYLCASSAGRNYVGYTFGSGTRLTVV.

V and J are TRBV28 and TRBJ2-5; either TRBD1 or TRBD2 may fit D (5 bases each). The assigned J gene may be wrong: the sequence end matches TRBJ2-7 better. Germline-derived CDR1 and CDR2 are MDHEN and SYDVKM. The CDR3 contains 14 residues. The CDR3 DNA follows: TGTGCCAGCAGCCCCGGGACCCCGTTCTACGAGCAGTACTTC. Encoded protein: CASSPGTPFYEQYF.

CDR3 DNA: TGTGCTAGTGGTAACGGACTAGCGCACTACGAGCAGTACTTC. Translated, it gives CASGNGLAHYEQYF. The V gene is TRBV12-5, the J gene TRBJ2-7, with 9 nucleotides matching TRBD2. Germline CDR1 is LGHNT and CDR2 is FRNRAP. The CDR3 consists of 14 residues. V shed 5 bases, J shed 3 bases, and the junction held 5 bases outside the gene matches.

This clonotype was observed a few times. CDR3 protein: CASSLVGTGVTTRNEQFF. The CDR3 DNA reads as TGCGCCAGCAGCTTGGTGGGGACAGGGGTCACCACCAGGAATGAGCAGTTCTTC. The chain carries TRBV5-1 and TRBJ2-1; 10 bases match TRBD1. Trimming at V came to 0 bases and at J to 7 bases, leaving 13 bases not matched to a gene. CDR1 is SGHRS, CDR2 YFSETQ, per germline. The CDR3 is 18 amino acids.

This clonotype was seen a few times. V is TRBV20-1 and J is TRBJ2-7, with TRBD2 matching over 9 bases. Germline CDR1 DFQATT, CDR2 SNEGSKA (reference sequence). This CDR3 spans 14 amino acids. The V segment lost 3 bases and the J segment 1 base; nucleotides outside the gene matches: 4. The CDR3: CSARRAGGSYEQYF. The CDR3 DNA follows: TGCAGTGCTAGGCGAGCGGGAGGATCCTACGAGCAGTACTTC.